The 19 T cell receptor beta chains listed next were all sequenced from one sample in a study of blood T cell repertoires in COVID-19. Clones were sequenced by immunoSEQ multiplex PCR, and TCRdb holds only the in-frame ones, with some missing. Among 100,000 or so clones listed, roughly 85% were seen once. The sample comprised peripheral blood. All receptors derive from a woman aged 70-85 years with active or convalescent COVID-19.

The chain has TRBV7-2 and TRBJ2-5; 7 nucleotides match TRBD2. CDR1 is SGHTA and CDR2 is FQGNSA in the germline V gene. The CDR3 spans 13 residues. V was clipped by 7 bases and J by 4 bases; unmatched bases: 6. The CDR3 bases are TGTGCCAGCATCAGGACTAGGGGAGAGACCCAGTACTTC. Protein sequence: CASIRTRGETQYF.

This chain connects TRBV6-5 to TRBJ1-3, with 10 bases that match TRBD1. CDR3 length: 16 residues. Germline CDR1 MNHEY, CDR2 SVGAGI. V lost 2 bases and J lost 2; bases outside the gene matches: 3. CDR3 DNA sequence: TGTGCCAGCAGTTACGGGGGACAGGGGACTGGAAACACCATATATTTT. Translated: CASSYGGQGTGNTIYF.

This chain links TRBV29-1 with TRBJ2-5; 13 nucleotides match TRBD2. The CDR3 is 14 residues long. Germline assignment: CDR1 SQVTM and CDR2 ANQGSEA. V lost 6 bases and J lost 3; bases outside the gene matches: 4. The DNA for the CDR3 is TGCAGCGTGGGACTAGCGGGGAGGGAAGAGACCCAGTACTTC. This codes for CSVGLAGREETQYF.

The chain uses TRBV28 and TRBJ1-2; D call uncertain. V lost 1 base, J lost 6 bases, and 15 bases lay in between. Germline CDR1 reads MDHEN; CDR2 reads SYDVKM. CDR3 length equals 15 residues. This CDR3 reads CASSLYQHTGDGYTF. The CDR3 DNA reads TGTGCCAGCAGTTTATACCAACACACGGGTGATGGCTACACCTTC.

Only one count was recorded for this clone. CDR3 region: CASSPGQSYGYTF. The CDR3 coding sequence is TGTGCCAGCTCACCGGGACAATCCTATGGCTACACCTTC. The chain recombines TRBV18 with TRBJ1-2; D might be TRBD1 (6 bases). V lost 3 bases and J lost 4, with 9 bases in between. Germline CDR1 is KGHSH and CDR2 is LQKENI. This CDR3 is 13 amino acids long. Looking up the rest from reference TRBV18 and TRBJ1-2 gives the full variable domain: NAGVMQNPRHLVRRRGQEARLRCSPMKGHSHVYWYRQLPEEGLKFMVYLQKENIIDESGMPKERFSAEFPKEGPSILRIQQVVRGDSAAYFCASSPGQSYGYTFGSGTRLTVV.

Concerning this clone: Other DNA sequences of this sample code for an identical CDR3. The chain uses TRBV3-1 (or the pseudogene TRBV3-2) and TRBJ1-4; D may be TRBD1 (5 bases). V gave up 0 bases and J gave up 8 bases, with 16 bases separating them. This CDR3 is 16 amino acids long. Germline V gene lookup returns CDR1 LGHDT and CDR2 YNNKEL (reference sequence). The CDR3 protein is CASSQDWGRVEEKLFF. CDR3 nucleotides: TGTGCCAGCAGCCAAGACTGGGGCAGGGTTGAGGAAAAACTGTTTTTT.

The chain is built from TRBV24-1 and TRBJ2-3; no firm D call. V gave up 3 bases and J gave up 5 bases, with 11 bases separating them. Germline CDR1 is KGHDR and CDR2 is SFDVKD. This CDR3 region has 14 residues. The DNA for the CDR3 is TGTGCCACCAGTGATACGACTTCGGGAGATACGCAGTATTTT. Amino acid sequence: CATSDTTSGDTQYF.

The sample holds a few counts of this clone. The rearrangement joins TRBV9 to TRBJ1-1; no reliable D call. The length of the CDR3 is 15 residues. With 2 bases removed from V and 5 bases from J, the gap between germline ends came to 16 bases. The V gene's germline CDR1 is SGDLS and CDR2 YYNGEE. For the CDR3, the DNA is TGTGCCAGCAGCGTGGGTCAGAGGGCGGTTACTGAAGCTTTCTTT. Encoded protein: CASSVGQRAVTEAFF.

The chain combines TRBV28 with TRBJ2-2, with 7 bases that match TRBD2. The V segment lost 5 bases and the J segment 3 bases; nucleotides outside the gene matches: 0. The length of the CDR3 is 13 residues. Germline CDR1 and CDR2: MDHEN and SYDVKM. The CDR3 loop is CASSAGDTGELFF. As DNA, the CDR3 is TGTGCCAGCAGTGCGGGGGACACCGGGGAGCTGTTTTTT.

The CDR3: CASATGGYYGYTF. In DNA form, the CDR3 reads TGTGCCAGCGCGACCGGGGGGTACTATGGCTACACCTTC. This chain joins TRBV28 and TRBJ1-2; tentatively, D is TRBD1 (5 bases). This CDR3 region has 13 residues. V gave up 8 bases and J gave up 3 bases, with 13 bases separating them. Germline lookup yields CDR1 MDHEN and CDR2 SYDVKM.

The V call is TRBV6-1, the J call TRBJ1-3, with 8 bases fitting TRBD1. Germline V gene data show CDR1 as MNHNS and CDR2 as SASEGT. The V gene end was trimmed by 5 bases and the J gene end by 2 bases; junction bases not matched to a gene: 2. The CDR3 has 14 residues. The DNA of the CDR3 is TGTGCCAGCAGTAAACAGGGGGCTGGAAACACCATATATTTT. Amino acid sequence: CASSKQGAGNTIYF.

The chain recombines TRBV4-1 with TRBJ2-7, with 8 bases matching TRBD2. The CDR3 is made up of 15 amino acids. Germline V gene lookup returns CDR1 MGHRA and CDR2 YSYEKL. V lost 4 bases to trimming and J lost 3 bases; unmatched junction nucleotides: 8. The CDR3 DNA reads as TGCGCCAGCAGCCGATTAGCGGGAAGCATCTACGAGCAGTACTTC. Translating gives CASSRLAGSIYEQYF.

The gene calls are TRBV18 and TRBJ1-4; perhaps TRBD1 as D (6 bases). CDR1 and CDR2 from the germline V gene are KGHSH and LQKENI. Trimming took off 3 bases at V and 0 bases at J, with 11 bases between the two ends. There are 16 residues in the CDR3. The CDR3 DNA sequence: TGTGCCAGCTCACCCCGGACAGCAGCAACTAATGAAAAACTGTTTTTT. Protein product: CASSPRTAATNEKLFF.

V gene TRBV7-3 combines with J gene TRBJ2-1; 10 nucleotides agree with TRBD1. Trimming removed 4 bases from V and 4 bases from J; junction bases left unmatched: 4. Germline values: CDR1 SGHTA, CDR2 FQGTGA. The CDR3 is 15 amino acids. Here the CDR3 DNA reads TGTGCCAGCAGCTCGACAGGGGGCGGGTACAATGAGCAGTTCTTC. Amino acids: CASSSTGGGYNEQFF.

This clone was observed once. CDR3 region: CASRLATHTDTQYF. DNA for the CDR3: TGTGCCAGCCGGCTAGCGACGCACACAGATACGCAGTATTTT. The chain employs TRBV7-2 and TRBJ2-3; tentative D call: TRBD2 (6 bases). The germline V gene has CDR1 SGHTA and CDR2 FQGNSA. V was clipped by 8 bases and J by 2 bases, with 14 bases between them. This CDR3 is 14 amino acids long.

The rearrangement joins TRBV5-1 to TRBJ1-2; weak D call: TRBD1 (6 bases). Deletions cut 4 bases from V and 4 bases from J, with 14 bases between. The length of the CDR3 is 14 residues. From germline, CDR1 is SGHRS and CDR2 YFSETQ. CDR3 residues: CASSPLRGIYGYTF. The CDR3, as DNA: TGCGCCAGCAGCCCCCTCAGGGGCATCTATGGCTACACCTTC.

This chain uses TRBV11-3 with TRBJ2-1; 8 bases are a match to TRBD2. J lost 0 bases, V lost 5 bases, and 9 bases had no gene match. The CDR3 totals 17 residues. CDR1 is SGHNT, CDR2 YENEEA, per germline. CDR3 protein: CASSLHSRGGSYNEQFF. DNA for the CDR3: TGTGCCAGCAGCCTCCACTCTCGGGGGGGCTCCTACAATGAGCAGTTCTTC.

This sequence joins TRBV15 and TRBJ1-2; D may be TRBD1 (6 bases). V lost 9 bases and J 0 bases, leaving 11 bases between the germline ends. The CDR3 runs 13 residues. Germline V lookup: CDR1 LNHNV, CDR2 YYDKDF (reference sequence). The CDR3 is CATAQGANYGYTF. In DNA, the CDR3 is TGTGCCACGGCACAGGGTGCTAACTATGGCTACACCTTC. The variable domain in full, completed from reference TRBV15 and TRBJ1-2, reads DAMVIQNPRYQVTQFGKPVTLSCSQTLNHNVMYWYQQKSSQAPKLLFHYYDKDFNNEADTPDNFQSRRPNTSFCFLDIRSPGLGDTAMYLCATAQGANYGYTFGSGTRLTVV.

The genes are TRBV30 and TRBJ2-3; D might be TRBD1 (6 bases). The CDR3 runs 15 residues. Per germline, CDR1 GTSNPN and CDR2 SVGIG (reference sequence). V dropped 0 bases and J dropped 0 bases, with 10 bases sitting between them. This CDR3 reads CAWSVRDTSTDTQYF. Written as DNA, the CDR3 is TGTGCCTGGAGTGTAAGGGACACAAGCACAGATACGCAGTATTTT. The whole variable domain, filled in from reference TRBV30 and TRBJ2-3, reads SQTIHQWPATLVQPVGSPLSLECTVEGTSNPNLYWYRQAAGRGLQLLFYSVGIGQISSEVPQNLSASRPQDRQFILSSKKLLLSDSGFYLCAWSVRDTSTDTQYFGPGTRLTVL.